Listed below are T cell receptor beta chains from one sample, sequenced in a study of regulatory T cells in long-lasting Graves disease. TCRdb re-analysed the multiplex PCR reads in MiXCR, keeping a single row per CDR3 protein. The sample has fewer than 450,000 distinct CDR3 sequences; 23% are singletons. Sample: peripheral blood mononuclear cells (PBMCs), taken when the disease was refractory, from a patient treated with antithyroid drugs. The source of these receptors is a female donor with Graves disease. CDR3s include the opening cysteine and the closing phenylalanine or tryptophan. A D gene is named only where the DNA matches it firmly. Clone size, where shown, is once, few, many, or a class for clones that have expanded.

d_call: -; v_call: TRBV30; clone_size: few; j_call: TRBJ1-2; cdr3_nt: TGTGCCGGGGAGCAGGGCGGAAGAGGGTATGGCTACACCTTC; cdr3_aa: CAGEQGGRGYGYTF
d_call: -; v_call: TRBV4-3; clone_size: -; j_call: TRBJ2-4; cdr3_nt: TGCGCCAGCAGCCAAGGTCAACCAGGGGGGGAAAACATTCAGTACTTC; cdr3_aa: CASSQGQPGGENIQYF
d_call: -; v_call: TRBV24-1; clone_size: many; j_call: TRBJ1-1; cdr3_nt: TGTGCCACCAGGGAGACAGGGAACACTGAAGCTTTCTTT; cdr3_aa: CATRETGNTEAFF
d_call: -; v_call: TRBV24-1; clone_size: many; j_call: TRBJ1-2; cdr3_nt: TGTGCCACCAGTGATTTCAACGGAGCTAACTATGGCTACACCTTC; cdr3_aa: CATSDFNGANYGYTF
d_call: -; v_call: TRBV18; clone_size: -; j_call: TRBJ1-1; cdr3_nt: TGTGCCAGCTCACCGGGCGTGGGCCGGACTGAAGCTTTCTTT; cdr3_aa: CASSPGVGRTEAFF
d_call: -; v_call: TRBV5-1; clone_size: few; j_call: TRBJ1-4; cdr3_nt: TGCGCCAGCAGCGGAACGACGGGTGAAAAACTGTTTTTT; cdr3_aa: CASSGTTGEKLFF
d_call: TRBD1; v_call: TRBV27; clone_size: few; j_call: TRBJ2-7; cdr3_nt: TGTGCCAGCAGTTTCTTTTTCGCGGGACAGGAGTCCTACGAGCAGTACTTC; cdr3_aa: CASSFFFAGQESYEQYF
d_call: TRBD2; v_call: TRBV7-9; clone_size: -; j_call: TRBJ2-2; cdr3_nt: TGTGCCAGCAGCCACCAGGGACTAGCGGGAGCCACCGGGGAGCTGTTTTTT; cdr3_aa: CASSHQGLAGATGELFF
d_call: TRBD2; v_call: TRBV24-1; clone_size: -; j_call: TRBJ2-2; cdr3_nt: TGTGCCACCAGTGATCATAGCGGGAGTCCCAACACCGGGGAGCTGTTTTTT; cdr3_aa: CATSDHSGSPNTGELFF
d_call: TRBD1; v_call: TRBV29-1; clone_size: many; j_call: TRBJ1-1; cdr3_nt: TGCAGCGTTAGACAGGGGACCTTGAACACTGAAGCTTTCTTT; cdr3_aa: CSVRQGTLNTEAFF
d_call: -; v_call: TRBV6-1; clone_size: many; j_call: TRBJ2-7; cdr3_nt: TGTGCCAGCAGTCCCCCACCTTTATCCTACGAGCAGTACTTC; cdr3_aa: CASSPPPLSYEQYF
d_call: -; v_call: TRBV20-1; clone_size: -; j_call: TRBJ2-7; cdr3_nt: TGCAGTGCCCCTTCACGGGGGTTCGGGTACGAGCAGTACTTC; cdr3_aa: CSAPSRGFGYEQYF
d_call: -; v_call: TRBV7-9; clone_size: many; j_call: TRBJ1-4; cdr3_nt: TGTGCCAGCAGCTTAGACGGGAACAGTCACGAAAAACTGTTTTTT; cdr3_aa: CASSLDGNSHEKLFF
d_call: TRBD2; v_call: TRBV5-5; clone_size: many; j_call: TRBJ2-5; cdr3_nt: TGTGCCAGCAGCTCGAGAGGGACTAGCCAAGGGACCCAGTACTTC; cdr3_aa: CASSSRGTSQGTQYF
d_call: -; v_call: TRBV11-2; clone_size: many; j_call: TRBJ1-1; cdr3_nt: TGTGCCAGCAGCTTAGGGTCGGGGAAAGCTGAAGCTTTCTTT; cdr3_aa: CASSLGSGKAEAFF
d_call: -; v_call: TRBV7-2; clone_size: many; j_call: TRBJ2-7; cdr3_nt: TGTGCCAGCAGCCCTCCCGAGGCGAAGCAGTACTTC; cdr3_aa: CASSPPEAKQYF
d_call: -; v_call: TRBV27; clone_size: few; j_call: TRBJ2-7; cdr3_nt: TGTGCCAGCAGTTTATCGGGCAGTTCGGGCTCCTACGAGCAGTACTTC; cdr3_aa: CASSLSGSSGSYEQYF
d_call: TRBD2; v_call: TRBV29-1; clone_size: few; j_call: TRBJ2-7; cdr3_nt: TGCAGCGTCCGGATGGTAGCGGGCACTCCGCAGTACTTC; cdr3_aa: CSVRMVAGTPQYF
d_call: -; v_call: TRBV3-1; clone_size: many; j_call: TRBJ1-1; cdr3_nt: TGTGCCAGCAGCCAGTCAGGGCCCACTGAAGCTTTCTTT; cdr3_aa: CASSQSGPTEAFF
d_call: TRBD1; v_call: TRBV11-2; clone_size: many; j_call: TRBJ1-1; cdr3_nt: TGTGCCAGCAGCCCCCGGGACAGGGGGATTGGAGCTTTCTTT; cdr3_aa: CASSPRDRGIGAFF
d_call: -; v_call: TRBV9; clone_size: -; j_call: TRBJ1-2; cdr3_nt: TGTGCCAGCAGCGTAGCGGGGCGAGGGGGGTACTATGGCTACACCTTC; cdr3_aa: CASSVAGRGGYYGYTF
d_call: TRBD2; v_call: TRBV20-1; clone_size: many; j_call: TRBJ2-5; cdr3_nt: TGCAGTGCTAGAACTAGCGGCCAAGAGACCCAGTACTTC; cdr3_aa: CSARTSGQETQYF
d_call: -; v_call: TRBV5-4; clone_size: -; j_call: TRBJ2-5; cdr3_nt: TGTGCCAGCAGCTTGGCACTACCAGGAGAGACCCAGTACTTC; cdr3_aa: CASSLALPGETQYF
d_call: TRBD2; v_call: TRBV27; clone_size: -; j_call: TRBJ2-2; cdr3_nt: TGTGCCAGCAGTTTAGGAGTAGCGGGATTCGCCGGGGAGCTGTTTTTT; cdr3_aa: CASSLGVAGFAGELFF
d_call: -; v_call: TRBV2; clone_size: many; j_call: TRBJ1-5; cdr3_nt: TGTGCCAGCAGTGGACACGATAGCAATCAGCCCCAGCATTTT; cdr3_aa: CASSGHDSNQPQHF
d_call: -; v_call: TRBV20-1; clone_size: -; j_call: TRBJ2-5; cdr3_nt: TGCAGTGCTAGAGACCCAGAGGGGGTGAGGTTGGAGACCCAGTACTTC; cdr3_aa: CSARDPEGVRLETQYF
d_call: -; v_call: TRBV29-1; clone_size: few; j_call: TRBJ2-5; cdr3_nt: TGCAGCGTTGGTCATGGGGAAGAGACCCAGTACTTC; cdr3_aa: CSVGHGEETQYF
d_call: TRBD1; v_call: TRBV28; clone_size: many; j_call: TRBJ1-6; cdr3_nt: TGTGCCAGCAGTTTAAGGGACAGACATAATTCACCCCTCCACTTT; cdr3_aa: CASSLRDRHNSPLHF
d_call: -; v_call: TRBV12-5; clone_size: many; j_call: TRBJ1-1; cdr3_nt: TGTGCTAGTGGTCACGGGCAAGGGGGAGCTTTCTTT; cdr3_aa: CASGHGQGGAFF
d_call: -; v_call: TRBV5-1; clone_size: -; j_call: TRBJ1-1; cdr3_nt: TGCGCCAGCAGCTCCCCACCCGGACAGATGAACACTGAAGCTTTCTTT; cdr3_aa: CASSSPPGQMNTEAFF
d_call: TRBD2; v_call: TRBV20-1; clone_size: -; j_call: TRBJ2-7; cdr3_nt: TGCAGTCCGGGACTAGCAGGCGAGCAGTACTTC; cdr3_aa: CSPGLAGEQYF
d_call: -; v_call: TRBV5-1; clone_size: few; j_call: TRBJ1-2; cdr3_nt: TGCGCCAGCAGCTCCACGGGGGGGGCGGTCGGTGGCTACACCTTC; cdr3_aa: CASSSTGGAVGGYTF
d_call: -; v_call: TRBV5-1; clone_size: -; j_call: TRBJ2-5; cdr3_nt: TGCGCCAGCAGCTTGAGGGTTCACGGGAATTCTCAAGAGACCCAGTACTTC; cdr3_aa: CASSLRVHGNSQETQYF
d_call: TRBD1; v_call: TRBV28; clone_size: many; j_call: TRBJ1-6; cdr3_nt: TGTGCCAGCAAAGGGGGCTGGAGTGGTTCACCCCTCCACTTT; cdr3_aa: CASKGGWSGSPLHF
d_call: -; v_call: TRBV2; clone_size: many; j_call: TRBJ2-2; cdr3_nt: TGTGCCAGCAGTGCTCTAGCGCATTTAGCCGGGGAGCTGTTTTTT; cdr3_aa: CASSALAHLAGELFF
d_call: -; v_call: TRBV11-1; clone_size: -; j_call: TRBJ2-7; cdr3_nt: TGTGCCAGCAGCTTAGACCCGGCTGATTACTACGAGCAGTACTTC; cdr3_aa: CASSLDPADYYEQYF
d_call: TRBD1; v_call: TRBV28; clone_size: -; j_call: TRBJ1-2; cdr3_nt: TGTGCCAGTCAAGGGGGCGGCTATGGCTACACCTTC; cdr3_aa: CASQGGGYGYTF
d_call: -; v_call: TRBV7-2; clone_size: few; j_call: TRBJ2-7; cdr3_nt: TGTGCCAGCGGCTTAGTAGCCCTGGCCTCCTACGAGCAGTACTTC; cdr3_aa: CASGLVALASYEQYF
d_call: -; v_call: TRBV20-1; clone_size: once; j_call: TRBJ2-7; cdr3_nt: TGCAGTGCTCCCCAGGAGAACTCCTACGAGCAGTACTTC; cdr3_aa: CSAPQENSYEQYF
d_call: -; v_call: TRBV6-1; clone_size: -; j_call: TRBJ2-7; cdr3_nt: TGTGCCCAGAGACCAGACAGCTTCTCCTACGAGCAGTACTTC; cdr3_aa: CAQRPDSFSYEQYF
d_call: TRBD2; v_call: TRBV6-9; clone_size: -; j_call: TRBJ2-7; cdr3_nt: TGTGCCAGCAGTTACCGTCCGGGCGGGAGTTCGCACGAGCAGTACTTC; cdr3_aa: CASSYRPGGSSHEQYF
d_call: -; v_call: TRBV24-1; clone_size: many; j_call: TRBJ2-5; cdr3_nt: TGTGCCACCAGTGAGGGGGCCTTCCAAGAGACCCAGTACTTC; cdr3_aa: CATSEGAFQETQYF
d_call: TRBD2; v_call: TRBV7-3; clone_size: -; j_call: TRBJ2-2; cdr3_nt: TGTGCCAGCAGCACTAAGGGACTAGCGGGAGTCTCAACCGGGGAGCTGTTTTTT; cdr3_aa: CASSTKGLAGVSTGELFF
d_call: TRBD1; v_call: TRBV11-1; clone_size: many; j_call: TRBJ2-7; cdr3_nt: TGTGCCAGCAGCTACGGGACAGGGGAAGGGCAGTACTTC; cdr3_aa: CASSYGTGEGQYF
d_call: -; v_call: TRBV28; clone_size: few; j_call: TRBJ2-4; cdr3_nt: TGTGCCAGCAGTTTTGAACACATTCAGTACTTC; cdr3_aa: CASSFEHIQYF
d_call: TRBD2; v_call: TRBV7-9; clone_size: few; j_call: TRBJ2-2; cdr3_nt: TGTGCCAGCAGACTTAGCGGGAGTAACACCGGGGAGCTGTTTTTT; cdr3_aa: CASRLSGSNTGELFF
d_call: TRBD1; v_call: TRBV28; clone_size: -; j_call: TRBJ1-6; cdr3_nt: TGTGCCAGCAGTCAGTCCGGGACAGGGTCGTATAATTCACCCCTCCACTTT; cdr3_aa: CASSQSGTGSYNSPLHF
d_call: -; v_call: TRBV12-3/TRBV12-4; clone_size: many; j_call: TRBJ2-5; cdr3_nt: TGTGCCAGCAGTCCGCACAGGGTTACTCAAGAGACCCAGTACTTC; cdr3_aa: CASSPHRVTQETQYF
d_call: -; v_call: TRBV24-1; clone_size: -; j_call: TRBJ2-3; cdr3_nt: TGTGCCACCAGTGATGAGCCCACAGATACGCAGTATTTT; cdr3_aa: CATSDEPTDTQYF
d_call: -; v_call: TRBV5-6; clone_size: once; j_call: TRBJ2-7; cdr3_nt: TGTGCCAGCAGCTTGGGAGTAATCGCTAGCGCGACCTACGAGCAGTACTTC; cdr3_aa: CASSLGVIASATYEQYF
d_call: TRBD1; v_call: TRBV6-1; clone_size: many; j_call: TRBJ1-3; cdr3_nt: TGTGCCAGCAAAGCGGACAGGGTCTCTGGAAACACCATATATTTT; cdr3_aa: CASKADRVSGNTIYF
d_call: -; v_call: TRBV29-1; clone_size: -; j_call: TRBJ1-2; cdr3_nt: TGCAGCGTTGAAGTGGGCTTTAACTATGGCTACACCTTC; cdr3_aa: CSVEVGFNYGYTF
d_call: TRBD2; v_call: TRBV12-3/TRBV12-4; clone_size: once; j_call: TRBJ2-1; cdr3_nt: TGTGCCAGCAGCCCTGGGACTAGCGGGTTGGGTGAGCAGTTCTTC; cdr3_aa: CASSPGTSGLGEQFF
d_call: -; v_call: TRBV29-1; clone_size: few; j_call: TRBJ1-2; cdr3_nt: TGCAGCGTTGATCGCTTCGGGGGAGGGACCGGCTACACCTTC; cdr3_aa: CSVDRFGGGTGYTF
d_call: -; v_call: TRBV6-2/TRBV6-3; clone_size: few; j_call: TRBJ1-5; cdr3_nt: TGTGCCAGCAGTTACAGTGGGGGTTCTCATAATCAGCCCCAGCATTTT; cdr3_aa: CASSYSGGSHNQPQHF
d_call: -; v_call: TRBV5-1; clone_size: -; j_call: TRBJ1-3; cdr3_nt: TGCGCCAGCAGCTTGAATGCCGGAAGGAGCTCTGGAAACACCATATATTTT; cdr3_aa: CASSLNAGRSSGNTIYF
d_call: -; v_call: TRBV5-1; clone_size: few; j_call: TRBJ1-4; cdr3_nt: TGCGCCAGCAACCTCGGGGTGGGCCTTAATGAAAAACTGTTTTTT; cdr3_aa: CASNLGVGLNEKLFF
d_call: -; v_call: TRBV29-1; clone_size: few; j_call: TRBJ2-5; cdr3_nt: TGCAGCGCCCGCGGGACACACCAAGAGACCCAGTACTTC; cdr3_aa: CSARGTHQETQYF
d_call: -; v_call: TRBV2; clone_size: -; j_call: TRBJ2-1; cdr3_nt: TGTGCCGGGGGGGCGAACAATGAGCAGTTCTTC; cdr3_aa: CAGGANNEQFF
d_call: -; v_call: TRBV6-5; clone_size: many; j_call: TRBJ2-7; cdr3_nt: TGTGCCAGCAGTTCCCTGAAGGGAGTAGGTGGCGAGCAGTACTTC; cdr3_aa: CASSSLKGVGGEQYF